Below, one TCR beta chain is given with its context. Original analysis: Nucleated cell number was recorded as an estimate derived from reference gene primer amplification. This table comes from immunoSEQ multiplex PCR, and its TCRdb copy is limited to in-frame clones, with some not included. D and trimming were read from the DNA, whereas the V and J calls and clone size are those reported in that table. The sample holds roughly 220,000 clones, roughly 84% seen once. The data were obtained in a study of blood T cell repertoires in COVID-19. Study background: COVID-19 samples collected from the United States, Italy and Spain covered acute and convalescent phases. PBMCs, B-cell-depleted T cells, or T cells provided the cDNA or gDNA that made up the material.

This CDR3 region has 13 residues. CDR1 SEHNR and CDR2 FQNEAQ come from the germline V gene (reference sequence). V was shortened by 1 base and J by 7 bases, with 5 bases between the two germline ends. The sequenced sample consisted of peripheral blood. The clonotype was recovered from a middle-aged man who had recovered from COVID-19. The V gene is TRBV7-9, the J gene TRBJ1-6; D is perhaps TRBD1 (5 bases). CDR3 amino acids: CASSLDRNSPLHF. The CDR3 coding sequence is TGTGCCAGCAGCTTAGACAGGAATTCACCCCTCCACTTT.